The T cell receptor (beta chain) under discussion was sequenced for a study of PD-1 and CTLA-4 blockade in melanoma. Germline loops: CDR1 LGHDT, CDR2 YNNKEL (reference sequence). With 3 bases clipped from V and 4 bases from J, the junction kept 7 bases outside the gene matches. The CDR3 extends over 15 amino acids. The repertoire was sequenced with immunoSEQ multiplex PCR; TCRdb's copy has only in-frame clones and lacks some. The sample holds about 16,000 clones, roughly 73% seen once. This receptor was obtained from a human donor with melanoma. The sample was CD8+ T cells from peripheral blood, taken before anti-PD-1 treatment. This chain uses TRBV3-1 (or the pseudogene TRBV3-2) with TRBJ1-2; 8 nucleotides align to TRBD1. CDR3 protein: CASSHSRDRIYGYTF. The CDR3 coding sequence is TGTGCCAGCAGCCACAGCCGGGACAGGATCTATGGCTACACCTTC.